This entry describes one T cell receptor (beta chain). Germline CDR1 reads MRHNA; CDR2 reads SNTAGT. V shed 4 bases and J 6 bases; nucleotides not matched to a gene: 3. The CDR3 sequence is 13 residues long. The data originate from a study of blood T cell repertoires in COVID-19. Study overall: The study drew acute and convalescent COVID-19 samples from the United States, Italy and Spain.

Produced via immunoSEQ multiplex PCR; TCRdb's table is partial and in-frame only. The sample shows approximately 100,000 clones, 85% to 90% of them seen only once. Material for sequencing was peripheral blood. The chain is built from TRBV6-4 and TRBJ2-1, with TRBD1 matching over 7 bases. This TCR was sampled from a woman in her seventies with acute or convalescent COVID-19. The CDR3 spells CASSGTGGNEQFF. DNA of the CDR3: TGTGCCAGCAGTGGGACAGGCGGCAATGAGCAGTTCTTC.